One and the same sample provided the 25 T cell receptor beta chains below, sequenced in a study of identical twins. TCRdb itself ran the 5' RACE reads through MiXCR, one entry per CDR3 protein. The repertoire holds a few hundred thousand distinct CDR3 sequences, with roughly 10% as singletons. Sequencing was carried out using naive T cells sorted from blood. These receptors all come from a woman between 45 and 65 years old in good health.

The rearrangement links TRBV6-4 to TRBJ2-6; D remains unclear. The germline V and J ends were trimmed by 0 bases and 0 bases, with 3 bases remaining between them. The CDR3 loop spans 15 amino acids. The germline V gene has CDR1 MRHNA and CDR2 SNTAGT. The CDR3 spells CASSDSLSGANVLTF. The CDR3 nucleotides are TGTGCCAGCAGTGACTCCCTCTCTGGGGCCAACGTCCTGACTTTC.

At least ten counts were recorded for this clonotype. The chain has TRBV20-1 and TRBJ2-7; 9 nucleotides agree with TRBD2. V shed 3 bases, J shed 3 bases, and the junction held 9 bases outside the gene matches. Germline loops: CDR1 DFQATT, CDR2 SNEGSKA (reference sequence). This CDR3 region has 15 residues. The CDR3 coding sequence is TGCAGTGCTAGGACTTCCGGACTAGCGAACTACGAGCAGTACGTC. This translates into CSARTSGLANYEQYV.

The rearrangement links TRBV5-6 to TRBJ1-2; 7 bases align to TRBD1. The CDR3 has 14 residues. Trimming cost V 4 bases and J 5 bases; bases outside gene matches: 8. Germline-derived CDR1 and CDR2 are SGHDT and YYEEEE. The chain's CDR3 is CASSQRQGLYGYTF. CDR3 nucleotides: TGTGCCAGCAGCCAACGACAGGGTTTATATGGCTACACCTTC. The whole variable domain, filled in from reference TRBV5-6 and TRBJ1-2, reads DAGVTQSPTHLIKTRGQQVTLRCSPKSGHDTVSWYQQALGQGPQFIFQYYEEEERQRGNFPDRFSGHQFPNYSSELNVNALLLGDSALYLCASSQRQGLYGYTFGSGTRLTVV.

The chain carries TRBV4-1 and TRBJ2-3; 9 nucleotides agree with TRBD2. The CDR3 spans 17 residues. CDR1 is MGHRA and CDR2 is YSYEKL in the germline V gene. V lost 1 base and J lost 1; bases outside the gene matches: 6. In nucleotides, the CDR3 is TGCGCCAGCAGCCAAGTAACCCTAGCGGGACGCACAGATACGCAGTATTTT. Protein sequence: CASSQVTLAGRTDTQYF.

This clonotype occurred a few times. The rearrangement links TRBV6-5 to TRBJ1-1; D is ambiguous. The CDR3 is made up of 14 amino acids. The V gene's germline CDR1 is MNHEY and CDR2 SVGAGI. Trimming removed 11 bases from V and 7 bases from J, with 23 bases in between. The CDR3 region is CAAKRTVAGGEAFF. For the CDR3, the DNA is TGTGCCGCAAAACGGACCGTCGCGGGTGGTGAAGCTTTCTTT.

This clonotype was found many times. The chain carries TRBV5-1 and TRBJ1-2; the D gene is possibly TRBD1 (5 bases). Deletions cut 7 bases from V and 8 bases from J, with 27 bases between. Germline V lookup: CDR1 SGHRS, CDR2 YFSETQ. The CDR3 covers 16 residues. CDR3 protein: CASSLQPGTRTGGYTF. DNA for the CDR3: TGCGCCAGCTCGCTCCAACCCGGGACCAGGACTGGGGGCTACACCTTC. The full variable domain, its missing parts supplied by reference TRBV5-1 and TRBJ1-2, is KAGVTQTPRYLIKTRGQQVTLSCSPISGHRSVSWYQQTPGQGLQFLFEYFSETQRNKGNFPGRFSGRQFSNSRSEMNVSTLELGDSALYLCASSLQPGTRTGGYTFGSGTRLTVV.

The chain couples TRBV4-1 to TRBJ1-1, with D unclear. The V gene's germline CDR1 is MGHRA and CDR2 YSYEKL. V lost 4 bases and J 6 bases, leaving 15 bases between the germline ends. This CDR3 is built from 14 residues. This chain's CDR3 is CASSLAFSGPEAFF. The CDR3 DNA follows: TGCGCCAGCAGCCTGGCTTTTTCGGGTCCTGAAGCTTTCTTT.

The V call is TRBV6-5, the J call TRBJ2-7; D possibly corresponds to TRBD2 (5 bases). CDR3 size: 12 residues. CDR1 MNHEY and CDR2 SVGAGI come from the germline V gene. Trimming removed 6 bases from V and 4 bases from J, with 10 bases in between. CDR3 nucleotide sequence: TGTGCCAGCAGGTCCGGGGTGTACGAGCAGTACTTC. Encoded protein: CASRSGVYEQYF.

V is TRBV5-1 and J is TRBJ2-7; 7 nucleotides align to TRBD2. Looked up from germline, CDR1 is SGHRS and CDR2 is YFSETQ. The V gene end was trimmed by 0 bases and the J gene end by 5 bases; junction bases not matched to a gene: 5. The CDR3 covers 14 residues. DNA for the CDR3: TGCGCCAGCAGCTTGGCCGTCGCGGGGGACGAGCAGTACTTC. Protein sequence: CASSLAVAGDEQYF.

This clonotype was picked up a small number of times. V is TRBV18 and J is TRBJ2-5; no firm D call. Germline V gene lookup returns CDR1 KGHSH and CDR2 LQKENI. The CDR3 contains 13 residues. V was clipped by 0 bases and J by 0 bases, with 2 bases between them. CDR3 DNA: TGTGCCAGCTCACCACCGTACCAAGAGACCCAGTACTTC. Protein sequence: CASSPPYQETQYF.

Many counts were recorded for this clonotype. V gene TRBV20-1 combines with J gene TRBJ2-3, with 10 bases matching TRBD2. Per the germline V gene, CDR1 is DFQATT and CDR2 is SNEGSKA (reference sequence). The CDR3 has 17 residues. After removal of 0 bases from V and 0 bases from J, the junction contained 6 bases not matched to a gene. DNA of the CDR3: TGCAGTGCTAGAGACCCGGGACTAGCGCTAAGCACAGATACGCAGTATTTT. Translated: CSARDPGLALSTDTQYF.

The rearrangement links TRBV18 to TRBJ2-7; no clear D. Trimming stripped 6 bases from V and 2 bases from J, with 11 bases between. Germline values: CDR1 KGHSH, CDR2 LQKENI. This CDR3 has 13 amino acids. This CDR3 is CASSRAETYEQYF. The CDR3 nucleotides read TGTGCCAGCTCTCGAGCAGAAACCTACGAGCAGTACTTC. The whole variable domain, remainder taken from reference TRBV18 and TRBJ2-7, is NAGVMQNPRHLVRRRGQEARLRCSPMKGHSHVYWYRQLPEEGLKFMVYLQKENIIDESGMPKERFSAEFPKEGPSILRIQQVVRGDSAAYFCASSRAETYEQYFGPGTRLTVT.

This clonotype came up many times. J is TRBJ2-5 and V is TRBV11-3; tentatively, D is TRBD2 (6 bases). Germline V gene lookup returns CDR1 SGHNT and CDR2 YENEEA. The CDR3 covers 14 residues. The germline V and J ends were trimmed by 6 bases and 3 bases, with 14 bases remaining between them. As DNA, the CDR3 is TGTGCCAGCAGTCCATTCACGGGGGAAGAGACCCAGTACTTC. This encodes CASSPFTGEETQYF.

This clonotype was observed at least ten times. The chain joins TRBV5-6 to TRBJ1-2; TRBD1 matches 7 bases. Trimming removed 7 bases from V and 5 bases from J; junction bases left unmatched: 5. Germline assignment: CDR1 SGHDT and CDR2 YYEEEE. This CDR3 is 12 amino acids long. The CDR3: CASDRVGYGYTF. Written as DNA, the CDR3 is TGTGCCAGCGACAGGGTAGGGTATGGCTACACCTTC.

The chain employs TRBV20-1 and TRBJ2-3; possibly TRBD1 or TRBD2 for D (5 bases each). V shed 3 bases and J shed 2 bases, with 12 bases lying between them. Germline V lookup: CDR1 DFQATT, CDR2 SNEGSKA (reference sequence). This CDR3 contains 14 residues. The chain's CDR3 is CSARVGPNTDTQYF. In DNA, the CDR3 is TGCAGTGCTAGGGTGGGACCTAACACAGATACGCAGTATTTT.

A remark on this clonotype: One end of the junction does not line up with germline, which may come from a read error. The chain combines TRBV6-5 with TRBJ2-4; D unresolved. The V gene's germline CDR1 is MNHEY and CDR2 SVGAGI. The CDR3 length is 14 residues. CDR3 in amino acids: CASSQNQMQNIRYF. CDR3 sequence (DNA): TGTGCCAGCAGTCAGAACCAGATGCAAAACATTCGGTACTTC.

This clonotype was seen ten or more times. The chain couples TRBV4-2 to TRBJ2-2; perhaps TRBD2 as D (5 bases). This CDR3 region has 17 residues. In germline, CDR1 is LGHNA, CDR2 YNFKEQ. Trimming took off 1 base at V and 3 bases at J, with 15 bases between the two ends. The CDR3 nucleotides are TGTGCCAGCAGCCAAGCCCCCCAAAGCGGATACACCGGGGAGCTGTTTTTT. It specifies CASSQAPQSGYTGELFF.

The genes are TRBV6-5 and TRBJ2-3; weak D call: TRBD1 (6 bases). The germline V gene has CDR1 MNHEY and CDR2 SVGAGI. The CDR3 covers 15 residues. Trimming shortened V by 6 bases and J by 2 bases, and 15 bases separated the two germline ends. The CDR3 DNA reads as TGTGCCAGCAGGCTATCAGGGGTGCTCACAGATACGCAGTATTTT. It encodes CASRLSGVLTDTQYF.

The sample holds a few counts of this clonotype. This rearrangement joins TRBV11-3 to TRBJ2-1; D is unresolved. The germline CDR1 and CDR2 sequences are SGHNT and YENEEA. The CDR3 is 14 residues long. V lost 0 bases and J lost 8, with 11 bases in between. The CDR3 region is CASSLDRIRDEQFF. In DNA form, the CDR3 reads TGTGCCAGCAGCTTAGATCGGATCCGTGATGAGCAGTTCTTC.

J is TRBJ2-7 and V is TRBV2, with 12 bases matching TRBD2. Germline CDR1 SNHLY, CDR2 FYNNEI. The J segment lost 4 bases and the V segment lost 5 bases, leaving 6 bases of the junction unmatched. This CDR3 has 15 amino acids. CDR3 in DNA: TGTGCCAGCAGTCCACTAGCGGGAGGTGGTTACGAGCAGTACGTC. This codes for CASSPLAGGGYEQYV.

This clonotype was seen only a few times. The chain carries TRBV20-1 and TRBJ2-4; TRBD2 agrees at 14 bases. Germline CDR1 is DFQATT and CDR2 is SNEGSKA (reference sequence). This CDR3 is built from 19 residues. V dropped 7 bases and J dropped 4; count of bases not matched to a gene: 18. The DNA of the CDR3 is TGCAGTGTTCACTTACCGGGGACTAGCGGGAGAACGGCAAAAAACATTCAGTACTTC. Translated: CSVHLPGTSGRTAKNIQYF.

The chain carries TRBV4-1 and TRBJ2-2, with 9 bases that match TRBD2. Trimming took 4 bases from V and 7 from J; bases not matched to a gene: 10. The CDR3 runs to 16 residues. Germline V gene data show CDR1 as MGHRA and CDR2 as YSYEKL. The CDR3: CASSRGVAGAVGELFF. For the CDR3, the DNA is TGCGCCAGCAGCCGTGGGGTAGCGGGAGCGGTCGGGGAGCTGTTTTTT.

This clonotype was observed at least ten times. The gene calls are TRBV7-8 and TRBJ2-3; TRBD1 might be the D (6 bases). Per germline, CDR1 SGHVS and CDR2 FQNEAQ. The CDR3 sequence is 16 residues long. V was cut by 5 bases and J by 5 bases, with 20 bases left in between. CDR3 region: CASSVNRVGVRDTQYF. The CDR3 nucleotides are TGTGCCAGCAGCGTAAACAGGGTGGGGGTGAGAGATACGCAGTATTTT. The full variable domain, in which reference TRBV7-8 and TRBJ2-3 provide the parts outside the CDR3, is GAGVSQSPRYKVAKRGQDVALRCDPISGHVSLFWYQQALGQGPEFLTYFQNEAQLDKSGLPSDRFFAERPEGSVSTLKIQRTQQEDSAVYLCASSVNRVGVRDTQYFGPGTRLTVL.

The V and J genes are TRBV28 and TRBJ2-5; D is unclear. Germline CDR1 MDHEN, CDR2 SYDVKM. The V and J ends lost 3 bases and 5 bases respectively, with 22 bases between them. There are 17 residues in the CDR3. CDR3 sequence reads: CASSLNGQAGEFETQYF. CDR3 nucleotide sequence: TGTGCCAGCAGTTTGAATGGGCAGGCTGGAGAGTTCGAGACCCAGTACTTC. Variable domain in full (rest from reference TRBV28 and TRBJ2-5): DVKVTQSSRYLVKRTGEKVFLECVQDMDHENMFWYRQDPGLGLRLIYFSYDVKMKEKGDIPEGYSVSREKKERFSLILESASTNQTSMYLCASSLNGQAGEFETQYFGPGTRLLVL.

A few counts support this clonotype. J is TRBJ2-5 and V is TRBV11-2; 8 bases match TRBD1. The CDR3 is made up of 13 amino acids. Germline V gene sequence: CDR1 SGHAT, CDR2 FQNNGV. Trimming cost V 4 bases and J 7 bases; bases outside gene matches: 5. The CDR3, as DNA: TGTGCCAGCAGCTCACAGGGGGACGGGACCCAGTACTTC. Its translation is CASSSQGDGTQYF. Supplemented by reference TRBV11-2 and TRBJ2-5, the full variable domain reads EAGVAQSPRYKIIEKRQSVAFWCNPISGHATLYWYQQILGQGPKLLIQFQNNGVVDDSQLPKDRFSAERLKGVDSTLKIQPAKLEDSAVYLCASSSQGDGTQYFGPGTRLLVL.